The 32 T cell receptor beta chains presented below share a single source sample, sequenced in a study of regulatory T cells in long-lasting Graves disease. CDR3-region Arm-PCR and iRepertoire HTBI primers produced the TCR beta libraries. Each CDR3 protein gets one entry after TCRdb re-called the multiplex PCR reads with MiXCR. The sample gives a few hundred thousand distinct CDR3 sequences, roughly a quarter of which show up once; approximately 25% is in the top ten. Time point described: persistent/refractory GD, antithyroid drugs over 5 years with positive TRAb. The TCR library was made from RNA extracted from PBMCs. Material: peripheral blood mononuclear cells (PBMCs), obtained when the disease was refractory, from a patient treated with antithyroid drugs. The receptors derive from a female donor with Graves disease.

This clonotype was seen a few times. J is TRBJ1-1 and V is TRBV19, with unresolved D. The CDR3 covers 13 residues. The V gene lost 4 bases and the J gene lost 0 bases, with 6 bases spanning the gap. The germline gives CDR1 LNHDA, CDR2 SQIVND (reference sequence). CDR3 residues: CASSNRVNTEAFF. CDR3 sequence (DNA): TGTGCCAGTAGTAACCGAGTGAACACTGAAGCTTTCTTT.

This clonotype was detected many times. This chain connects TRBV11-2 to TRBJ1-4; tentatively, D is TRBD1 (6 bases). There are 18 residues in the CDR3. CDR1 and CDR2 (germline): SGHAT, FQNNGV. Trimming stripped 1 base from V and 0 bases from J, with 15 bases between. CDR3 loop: CASSLVGGEISTNEKLFF. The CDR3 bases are TGTGCCAGCAGCTTAGTGGGGGGCGAGATTTCAACTAATGAAAAACTGTTTTTT.

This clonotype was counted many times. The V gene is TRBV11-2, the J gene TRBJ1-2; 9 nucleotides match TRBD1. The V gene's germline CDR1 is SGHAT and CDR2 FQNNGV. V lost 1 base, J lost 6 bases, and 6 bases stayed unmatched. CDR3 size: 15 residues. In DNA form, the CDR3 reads TGTGCCAGCAGCTTAGGGCCGGGACAGGGTCATGGCTACACCTTC. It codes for CASSLGPGQGHGYTF.

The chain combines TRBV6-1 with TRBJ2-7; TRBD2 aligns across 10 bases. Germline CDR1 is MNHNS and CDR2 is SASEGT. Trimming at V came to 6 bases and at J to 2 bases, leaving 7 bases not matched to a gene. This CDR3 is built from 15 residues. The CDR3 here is CASRFLAGEAYEQYF. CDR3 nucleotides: TGTGCCAGCAGATTTCTAGCGGGAGAGGCCTACGAGCAGTACTTC.

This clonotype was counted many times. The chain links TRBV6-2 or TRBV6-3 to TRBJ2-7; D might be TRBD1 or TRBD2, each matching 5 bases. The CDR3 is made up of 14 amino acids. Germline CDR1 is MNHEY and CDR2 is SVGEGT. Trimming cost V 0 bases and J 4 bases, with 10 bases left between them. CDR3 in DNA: TGTGCCAGCAGTTACTCATTCGAGGGGTACGAGCAGTACTTC. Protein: CASSYSFEGYEQYF.

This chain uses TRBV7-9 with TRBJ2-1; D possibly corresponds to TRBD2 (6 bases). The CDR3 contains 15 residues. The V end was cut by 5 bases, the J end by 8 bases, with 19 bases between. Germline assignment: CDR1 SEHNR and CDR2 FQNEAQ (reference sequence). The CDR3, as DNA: TGTGCCAGCAGCGCCCAGGGACTGCGCGGGGATGAGCAGTTCTTC. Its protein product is CASSAQGLRGDEQFF.

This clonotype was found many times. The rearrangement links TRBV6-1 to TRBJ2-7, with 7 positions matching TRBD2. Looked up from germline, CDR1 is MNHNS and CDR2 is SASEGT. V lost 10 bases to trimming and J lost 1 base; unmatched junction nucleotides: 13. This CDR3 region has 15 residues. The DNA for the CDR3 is TGTGCCACCCTCCGCCAGACTAGCCGATCCTACGAGCAGTACTTC. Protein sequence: CATLRQTSRSYEQYF.

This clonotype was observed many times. In DNA form, the CDR3 reads TGTGCCAGCAGTTCCGGGACAAACCAAGAGACCCAGTACTTC. Amino acids: CASSSGTNQETQYF. The chain uses TRBV2 and TRBJ2-5, with D perhaps TRBD1 (6 bases). With 5 bases removed from V and 0 bases from J, the gap between germline ends came to 10 bases. The germline CDR1 and CDR2 sequences are SNHLY and FYNNEI. The length of the CDR3 is 14 residues.

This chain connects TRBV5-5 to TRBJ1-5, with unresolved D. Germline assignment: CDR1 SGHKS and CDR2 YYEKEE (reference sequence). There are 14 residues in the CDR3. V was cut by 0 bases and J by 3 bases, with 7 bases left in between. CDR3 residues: CASSLDPLNQPQHF. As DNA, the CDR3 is TGTGCCAGCAGCTTGGACCCGCTCAATCAGCCCCAGCATTTT.

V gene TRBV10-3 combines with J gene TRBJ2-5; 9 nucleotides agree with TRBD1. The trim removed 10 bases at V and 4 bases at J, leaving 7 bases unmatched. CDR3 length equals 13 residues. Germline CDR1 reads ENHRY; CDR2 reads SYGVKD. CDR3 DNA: TGTGCCACGAGGACAGGGGCCGCAGAGACCCAGTACTTC. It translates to CATRTGAAETQYF.

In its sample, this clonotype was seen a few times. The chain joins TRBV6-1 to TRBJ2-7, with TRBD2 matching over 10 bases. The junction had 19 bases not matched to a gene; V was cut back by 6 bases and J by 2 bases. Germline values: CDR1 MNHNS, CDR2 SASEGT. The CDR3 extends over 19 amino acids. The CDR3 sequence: CASRSDIAGGLRNAYEQYF. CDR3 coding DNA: TGTGCCAGCAGATCCGATATAGCGGGAGGACTTAGAAATGCCTACGAGCAGTACTTC.

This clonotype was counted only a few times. The CDR3 protein is CASSLGQGDRGYTF. The CDR3 DNA reads as TGTGCCAGCAGCTTAGGGCAGGGCGATCGCGGCTACACCTTC. The rearrangement joins TRBV7-9 to TRBJ1-2, with TRBD1 as a possible D gene (5 bases). From germline, CDR1 is SEHNR and CDR2 FQNEAQ (reference sequence). The CDR3 contains 14 residues. V was clipped by 1 base and J by 8 bases, with 14 bases between them.

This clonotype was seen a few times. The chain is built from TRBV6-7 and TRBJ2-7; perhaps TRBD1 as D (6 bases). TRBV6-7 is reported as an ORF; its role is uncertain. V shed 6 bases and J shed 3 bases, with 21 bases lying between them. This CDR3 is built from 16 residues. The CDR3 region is CASSLPNSTGGYEQYF. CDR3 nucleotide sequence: TGTGCCAGCAGCCTCCCAAATTCGACAGGCGGCTACGAGCAGTACTTC.

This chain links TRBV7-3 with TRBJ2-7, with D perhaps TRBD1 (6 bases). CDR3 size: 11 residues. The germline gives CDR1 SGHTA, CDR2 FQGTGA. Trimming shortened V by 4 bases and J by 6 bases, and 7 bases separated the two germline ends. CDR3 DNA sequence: TGTGCCAGCAGCTCGGACAGCGAGCAGTACTTC. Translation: CASSSDSEQYF.

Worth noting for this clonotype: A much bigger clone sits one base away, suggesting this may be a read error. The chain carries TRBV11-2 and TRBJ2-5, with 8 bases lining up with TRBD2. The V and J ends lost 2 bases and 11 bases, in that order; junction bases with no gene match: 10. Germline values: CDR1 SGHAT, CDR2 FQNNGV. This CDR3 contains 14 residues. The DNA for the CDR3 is TGTGCCAGCAGCTTATCACCTAGCGGGCCCACACAGTACTTC. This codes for CASSLSPSGPTQYF.

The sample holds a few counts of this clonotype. CDR3 sequence reads: CATLATDSNYGYTF. CDR3 coding DNA: TGTGCCACCTTGGCTACGGACAGCAACTATGGCTACACCTTC. The rearrangement joins TRBV10-3 to TRBJ1-2; D might be TRBD1 (6 bases). The CDR3 is 14 amino acids. Germline CDR1 is ENHRY and CDR2 is SYGVKD. Trimming took 10 bases from V and 2 from J, leaving 17 bases between them.

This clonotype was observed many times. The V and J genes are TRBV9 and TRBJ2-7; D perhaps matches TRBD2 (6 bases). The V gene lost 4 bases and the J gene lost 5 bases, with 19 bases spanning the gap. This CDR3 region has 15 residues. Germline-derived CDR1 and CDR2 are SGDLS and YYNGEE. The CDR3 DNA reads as TGTGCCAGCAGCCCGAGCGGAGGGAGAAGCGACGAGCAGTACTTC. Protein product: CASSPSGGRSDEQYF. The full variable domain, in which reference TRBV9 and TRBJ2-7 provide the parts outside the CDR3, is DSGVTQTPKHLITATGQRVTLRCSPRSGDLSVYWYQQSLDQGLQFLIQYYNGEERAKGNILERFSAQQFPDLHSELNLSSLELGDSALYFCASSPSGGRSDEQYFGPGTRLTVT.

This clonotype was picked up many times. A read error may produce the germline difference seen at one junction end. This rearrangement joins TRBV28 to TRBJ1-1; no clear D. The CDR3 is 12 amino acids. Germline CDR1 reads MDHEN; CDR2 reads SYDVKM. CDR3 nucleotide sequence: TGTGCCAGCATTTTAAAAGGGACTGAAGCTTTCTTT. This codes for CASILKGTEAFF.

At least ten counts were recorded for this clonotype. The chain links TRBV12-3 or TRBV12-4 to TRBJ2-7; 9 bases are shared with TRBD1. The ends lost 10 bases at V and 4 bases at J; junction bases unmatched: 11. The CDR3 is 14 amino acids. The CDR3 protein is CATAGTGISYEQYF. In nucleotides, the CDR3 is TGTGCCACCGCTGGGACAGGGATTTCTTACGAGCAGTACTTC.

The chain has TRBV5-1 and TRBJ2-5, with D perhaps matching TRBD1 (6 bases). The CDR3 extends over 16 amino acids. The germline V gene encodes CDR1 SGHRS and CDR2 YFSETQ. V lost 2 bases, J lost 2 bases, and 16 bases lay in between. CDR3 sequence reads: CASSFRQVEAQETQYF. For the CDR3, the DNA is TGCGCCAGCAGCTTCCGACAGGTTGAGGCGCAAGAGACCCAGTACTTC.

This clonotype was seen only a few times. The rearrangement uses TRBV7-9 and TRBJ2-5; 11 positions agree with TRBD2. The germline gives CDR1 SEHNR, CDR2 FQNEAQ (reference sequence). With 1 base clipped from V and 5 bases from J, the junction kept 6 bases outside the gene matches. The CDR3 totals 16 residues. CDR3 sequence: CASSLVLAGGPETQYF. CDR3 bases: TGTGCCAGCAGCTTAGTATTAGCGGGAGGGCCGGAGACCCAGTACTTC.

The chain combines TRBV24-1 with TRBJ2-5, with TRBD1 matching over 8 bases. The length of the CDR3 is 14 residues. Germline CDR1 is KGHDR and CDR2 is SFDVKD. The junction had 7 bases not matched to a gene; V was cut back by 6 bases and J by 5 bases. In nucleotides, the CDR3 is TGTGCCACCAGTCCCACCCAGGGGGCTGAGACCCAGTACTTC. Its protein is CATSPTQGAETQYF.

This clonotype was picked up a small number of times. CDR3 nucleotides: TGTGCCTGGACCGAGGACAGATACTATGAAAAACTGTTTTTT. It translates to CAWTEDRYYEKLFF. V gene TRBV30 combines with J gene TRBJ1-4; tentative D call: TRBD1 (6 bases). The ends were cut back, 4 bases at V and 6 bases at J, with 15 bases in the middle. The CDR3 consists of 14 residues. CDR1 and CDR2 (germline): GTSNPN, SVGIG (reference sequence).

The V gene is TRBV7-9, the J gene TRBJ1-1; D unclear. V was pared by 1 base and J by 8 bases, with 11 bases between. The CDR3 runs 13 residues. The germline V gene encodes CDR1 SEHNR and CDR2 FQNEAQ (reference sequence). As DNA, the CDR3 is TGTGCCAGCAGCTTAGTGGAGTATCGGGAAGCTTTCTTT. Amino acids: CASSLVEYREAFF.

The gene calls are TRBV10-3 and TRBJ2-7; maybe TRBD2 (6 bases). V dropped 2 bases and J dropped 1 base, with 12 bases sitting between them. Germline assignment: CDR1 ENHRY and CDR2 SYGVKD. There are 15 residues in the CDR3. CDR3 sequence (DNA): TGTGCCATCAGTGAGCCCGGAGGGCAGTCCTACGAGCAGTACTTC. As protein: CAISEPGGQSYEQYF.

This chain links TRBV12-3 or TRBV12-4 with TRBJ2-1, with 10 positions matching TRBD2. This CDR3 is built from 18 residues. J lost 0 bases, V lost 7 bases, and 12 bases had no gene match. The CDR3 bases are TGTGCCAGCATCGGACTAGCGGATTCGGGGAGCTCCTACAATGAGCAGTTCTTC. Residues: CASIGLADSGSSYNEQFF.

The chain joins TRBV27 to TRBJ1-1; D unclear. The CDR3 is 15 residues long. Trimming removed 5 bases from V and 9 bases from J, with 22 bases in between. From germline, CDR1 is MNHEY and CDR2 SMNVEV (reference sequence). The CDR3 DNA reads TGTGCCAGCAGTCCTACTAAGGACCCCCCTCGCAAAGCTTTCTTT. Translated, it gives CASSPTKDPPRKAFF.

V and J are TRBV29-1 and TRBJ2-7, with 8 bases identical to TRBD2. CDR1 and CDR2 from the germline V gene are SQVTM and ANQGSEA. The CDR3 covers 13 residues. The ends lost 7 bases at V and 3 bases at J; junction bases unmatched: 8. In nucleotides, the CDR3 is TGCAGCGGGGGAGCGGGAGTTAGCTACGAGCAGTACTTC. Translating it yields CSGGAGVSYEQYF.

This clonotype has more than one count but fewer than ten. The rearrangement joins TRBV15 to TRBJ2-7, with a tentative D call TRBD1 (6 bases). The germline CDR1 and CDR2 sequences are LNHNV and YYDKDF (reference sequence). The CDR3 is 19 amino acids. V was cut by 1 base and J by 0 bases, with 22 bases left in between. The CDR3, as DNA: TGTGCCACCAGCAGAGCTTGGCCCCGAGGGGGAGCCTACTCCTACGAGCAGTACTTC. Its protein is CATSRAWPRGGAYSYEQYF.

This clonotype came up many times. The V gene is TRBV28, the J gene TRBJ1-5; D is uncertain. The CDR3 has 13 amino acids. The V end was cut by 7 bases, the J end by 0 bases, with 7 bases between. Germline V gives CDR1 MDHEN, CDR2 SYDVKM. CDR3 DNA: TGTGCCAGCACCGGTAATAGCAATCAGCCCCAGCATTTT. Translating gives CASTGNSNQPQHF.

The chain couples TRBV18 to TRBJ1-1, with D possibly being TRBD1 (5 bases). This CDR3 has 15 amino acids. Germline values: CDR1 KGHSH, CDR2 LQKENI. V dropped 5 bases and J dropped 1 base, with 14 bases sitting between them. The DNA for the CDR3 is TGTGCCAGCTCATCTCTCGGGGCGCGGAACACTGAAGCTTTCTTT. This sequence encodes CASSSLGARNTEAFF.

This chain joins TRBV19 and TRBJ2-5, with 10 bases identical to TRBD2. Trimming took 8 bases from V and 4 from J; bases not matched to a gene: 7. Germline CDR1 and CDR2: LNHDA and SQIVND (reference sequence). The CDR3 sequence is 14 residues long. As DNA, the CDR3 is TGTGCCAGTTCTGGACTAGCGGCGGGAGAGACCCAGTACTTC. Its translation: CASSGLAAGETQYF.